This entry lists 31 T cell receptor beta chains sequenced from one sample in a study of blood T cell repertoires in COVID-19. The repertoire was sequenced with immunoSEQ multiplex PCR; TCRdb's copy has only in-frame clones and lacks some. Of some 180,000 clones in the sample, more than 75% were seen once. The sample comprised peripheral blood. Every receptor here comes from a woman aged 50 to 60 with active or convalescent COVID-19.

This chain uses TRBV6-4 with TRBJ1-1; the D is unclear. The CDR3 is 13 residues long. Trimming left V 6 bases short and J 1 base short, with 9 bases between. The germline CDR1 and CDR2 sequences are MRHNA and SNTAGT. The DNA of the CDR3 is TGTGCCAGCAGCCGAACAGCGAACACTGAAGCTTTCTTT. This encodes CASSRTANTEAFF.

The J gene is TRBJ1-1, the V gene TRBV3-1 (or the pseudogene TRBV3-2), with 7 bases matching TRBD1. From germline, CDR1 is LGHDT and CDR2 YNNKEL (reference sequence). The CDR3 totals 16 residues. The ends lost 6 bases at V and 2 bases at J; junction bases unmatched: 12. Here the CDR3 reads CASSSGPQGPNTEAFF. The CDR3, as DNA: TGTGCCAGCAGTTCAGGACCACAGGGGCCAAACACTGAAGCTTTCTTT.

The table lists this clone with a few counts. The chain couples TRBV6-2 or TRBV6-3 to TRBJ1-5; unclear D gene. The CDR3 loop spans 14 amino acids. Germline-derived CDR1 and CDR2 are MNHEY and SVGEGT. Trimming shortened V by 2 bases and J by 7 bases, and 12 bases separated the two germline ends. The CDR3 DNA reads TGTGCCAGCAGTTACCTAGAGAGGAAGCAGCCCCAGCATTTT. Protein product: CASSYLERKQPQHF.

A few counts support this clone. Other DNA variants within this sample encode the same CDR3. The J gene is TRBJ2-3, the V gene TRBV9; tentative D call: TRBD2 (7 bases). The V gene's germline CDR1 is SGDLS and CDR2 YYNGEE. Trimming stripped 4 bases from V and 2 bases from J, with 17 bases between. The CDR3 loop spans 16 amino acids. The CDR3 sequence is CASSPRGGDPTDTQYF. The CDR3 coding sequence is TGTGCCAGCAGCCCAAGAGGGGGGGATCCCACAGATACGCAGTATTTT.

This clone was seen a few times. V is TRBV12-3 or TRBV12-4 and J is TRBJ1-4; no reliable D call. The CDR3 contains 13 residues. Trimming took off 6 bases at V and 5 bases at J, with 10 bases between the two ends. The CDR3 is CASRPISNEKLFF. The CDR3 nucleotides are TGTGCCAGCAGGCCTATAAGCAATGAAAAACTGTTTTTT.

The V and J genes are TRBV3-1 (or the pseudogene TRBV3-2) and TRBJ2-5, with TRBD1 as a possible D gene (6 bases). The CDR3 runs to 15 residues. V was clipped by 7 bases and J by 2 bases, with 17 bases between them. Germline V gene data show CDR1 as LGHDT and CDR2 as YNNKEL (reference sequence). CDR3 loop: CASTPRGLGQETQYF. DNA for the CDR3: TGTGCCAGCACCCCTAGGGGGTTGGGACAAGAGACCCAGTACTTC.

The genes are TRBV14 and TRBJ2-5; D remains unclear. This CDR3 has 12 residues. From germline, CDR1 is SGHDN and CDR2 FVKESK. V was trimmed by 0 bases and J by 5 bases, leaving 4 bases between them. CDR3 in amino acids: CASSQDEETQYF. The CDR3 coding sequence is TGTGCCAGCAGCCAAGATGAGGAGACCCAGTACTTC.

This clone was detected many times. This chain joins TRBV28 and TRBJ1-6, with 8 nucleotides matching TRBD1. The CDR3 has 16 residues. Unmatched junction bases numbered 11, after V lost 6 bases and J lost 7 bases. Germline-derived CDR1 and CDR2 are MDHEN and SYDVKM. The CDR3 nucleotides are TGTGCCAGCAGCACACAGGGGGTAGGAGACAATTCACCCCTCCACTTT. Its translation: CASSTQGVGDNSPLHF.

In DNA, the CDR3 is TGTGCCAGCAGTTTCAGAGGGATCGAAGAGACCCAGTACTTC. Protein: CASSFRGIEETQYF. The gene calls are TRBV5-6 and TRBJ2-5, with a weak D call TRBD2 (5 bases). The CDR3 is 14 amino acids. Germline V gives CDR1 SGHDT, CDR2 YYEEEE. The V end was cut by 5 bases, the J end by 3 bases, with 14 bases between.

This clone was seen once. The CDR3 sequence is CASTIEGGGPISSYEQYF. The CDR3 nucleotides read TGTGCCAGCACTATAGAAGGTGGCGGGCCTATCAGCTCCTACGAGCAGTACTTC. The V and J genes are TRBV2 and TRBJ2-7; the D gene is possibly TRBD2 (5 bases). This CDR3 is 18 amino acids long. V was cut by 7 bases and J by 0 bases, with 25 bases left in between. CDR1 is SNHLY, CDR2 FYNNEI, per germline.

This clone was detected only once. The chain carries TRBV28 and TRBJ2-6; TRBD2 is a possible D gene (7 bases). The germline V gene encodes CDR1 MDHEN and CDR2 SYDVKM. Trimming shortened V by 8 bases and J by 4 bases, and 18 bases separated the two germline ends. This CDR3 is 16 amino acids long. The CDR3 is CASQPWGGAGANVLTF. As DNA, the CDR3 is TGTGCCAGCCAACCTTGGGGGGGCGCGGGGGCCAACGTCCTGACTTTC.

The chain joins TRBV30 to TRBJ1-5; 8 positions agree with TRBD1. J gave up 1 base and V 1 base, and 6 bases lay outside the gene matches. CDR3 size: 16 residues. Germline CDR1 GTSNPN, CDR2 SVGIG (reference sequence). In nucleotides, the CDR3 is TGTGCCTGGAGTGGGGACAGGACCGTGAGCAATCAGCCCCAGCATTTT. Amino acid sequence: CAWSGDRTVSNQPQHF.

This chain joins TRBV3-1 (or the pseudogene TRBV3-2) and TRBJ1-1; TRBD1 matches at 7 bases. V lost 4 bases, J lost 5 bases, and 7 bases stayed unmatched. The CDR3 has 14 residues. Germline loops: CDR1 LGHDT, CDR2 YNNKEL (reference sequence). The DNA for the CDR3 is TGTGCCAGCAGCCGAGGGACAGTGGGAACTGAAGCTTTCTTT. This translates into CASSRGTVGTEAFF.

This clone was seen more than once but under ten times. The J gene is TRBJ2-7, the V gene TRBV4-3; possibly TRBD2 for D (6 bases). V was cut by 0 bases and J by 1 base, with 16 bases left in between. Germline lookup yields CDR1 LGHNA and CDR2 YSLEER. CDR3 size: 17 residues. CDR3 DNA sequence: TGCGCCAGCAGCCAAGAAGCTGTGCGGGATACGTCCTACGAGCAGTACTTC. Its protein product is CASSQEAVRDTSYEQYF.

The sample holds one count of this clone. The rearrangement uses TRBV19 and TRBJ2-1; TRBD2 matches 11 bases. V lost 4 bases, J lost 0 bases, and 5 bases stayed unmatched. Germline-derived CDR1 and CDR2 are LNHDA and SQIVND (reference sequence). This CDR3 contains 17 residues. The CDR3 spells CASSTRLAGSSYNEQFF. The CDR3 coding sequence is TGTGCCAGTAGTACCCGACTAGCGGGGAGCTCCTACAATGAGCAGTTCTTC.

V and J are TRBV2 and TRBJ1-6; D remains ambiguous. This CDR3 spans 13 amino acids. V lost 8 bases, J lost 3 bases, and 8 bases lay in between. Per the germline V gene, CDR1 is SNHLY and CDR2 is FYNNEI. CDR3 in amino acids: CASEPGYNSPLHF. CDR3 DNA sequence: TGTGCCAGCGAGCCCGGCTATAATTCACCCCTCCACTTT.

The chain employs TRBV27 and TRBJ1-4, with D possibly TRBD1 on 6 matching bases. This CDR3 spans 16 amino acids. Trimming left V 6 bases short and J 4 bases short, with 18 bases between. Germline CDR1 MNHEY, CDR2 SMNVEV (reference sequence). This CDR3 is CASRLRRQAGNEKLFF. The CDR3 bases are TGTGCCAGCAGACTCAGACGACAGGCTGGTAATGAAAAACTGTTTTTT.

This chain uses TRBV29-1 with TRBJ1-1; TRBD1 matches 7 bases. From germline, CDR1 is SQVTM and CDR2 ANQGSEA. The CDR3 consists of 13 residues. The trim removed 2 bases at V and 6 bases at J, leaving 6 bases unmatched. CDR3 sequence: CSVEQGGGSEAFF. CDR3 in DNA: TGCAGCGTTGAACAGGGGGGCGGCTCTGAAGCTTTCTTT.

This clone was observed a few times. The J gene is TRBJ2-7, the V gene TRBV28, with 9 bases lining up with TRBD1. Per the germline V gene, CDR1 is MDHEN and CDR2 is SYDVKM. V shed 8 bases, J shed 6 bases, and the junction held 11 bases outside the gene matches. CDR3 length equals 14 residues. The CDR3 protein is CASGDGTGWREQYF. The CDR3 nucleotides read TGTGCCAGCGGAGACGGGACAGGGTGGCGCGAGCAGTACTTC. The complete variable domain, with remaining parts taken from reference TRBV28 and TRBJ2-7, reads DVKVTQSSRYLVKRTGEKVFLECVQDMDHENMFWYRQDPGLGLRLIYFSYDVKMKEKGDIPEGYSVSREKKERFSLILESASTNQTSMYLCASGDGTGWREQYFGPGTRLTVT.

The V gene is TRBV18, the J gene TRBJ2-2; 8 positions match TRBD1. Germline-derived CDR1 and CDR2 are KGHSH and LQKENI. This CDR3 is built from 16 residues. The V segment lost 3 bases and the J segment 3 bases; nucleotides outside the gene matches: 6. The CDR3 region has the DNA TGTGCCAGCTCACCGCCAGGGGGCTCAGACACCGGGGAGCTGTTTTTT. Amino acids: CASSPPGGSDTGELFF.

The V call is TRBV19, the J call TRBJ2-2, with D tentatively TRBD2 (5 bases). The germline V and J ends were trimmed by 7 bases and 1 base, with 13 bases remaining between them. The CDR3 spans 15 residues. The germline V gene has CDR1 LNHDA and CDR2 SQIVND (reference sequence). The CDR3 reads CASKDGAGNTGELFF. The CDR3, as DNA: TGTGCCAGTAAGGATGGCGCGGGGAACACCGGGGAGCTGTTTTTT.

The V and J genes are TRBV4-3 and TRBJ2-3, with 10 bases that match TRBD2. Germline trimming cut 0 bases from V and 6 bases from J; bases unmatched to any gene: 21. CDR1 is LGHNA, CDR2 YSLEER, per germline. CDR3 length equals 21 residues. The CDR3 bases are TGCGCCAGCAGCCAAGATAGGTATATGTCGGCGGCTAGCGGGAGTTCGGATACGCAGTATTTT. Protein: CASSQDRYMSAASGSSDTQYF.

The V call is TRBV2, the J call TRBJ1-4; the D gene is possibly TRBD1 (5 bases). V was shortened by 5 bases and J by 10 bases, with 17 bases between the two germline ends. This CDR3 region has 14 residues. The germline gives CDR1 SNHLY, CDR2 FYNNEI. CDR3 nucleotide sequence: TGTGCCAGCAGTATCGACGGGGGGTACAGAAAACTGTTTTTT. This codes for CASSIDGGYRKLFF.

This clone was seen a handful of times. This chain uses TRBV15 with TRBJ1-3, with D possibly TRBD1 on 6 matching bases. CDR1 and CDR2 (germline): LNHNV, YYDKDF (reference sequence). The germline V and J ends were trimmed by 1 base and 5 bases, with 9 bases remaining between them. The CDR3 loop spans 14 amino acids. The CDR3: CATSRAGGRNTIYF. DNA for the CDR3: TGTGCCACCAGCAGAGCCGGGGGGCGAAACACCATATATTTT. Based on the CDR3 plus reference TRBV15 and TRBJ1-3, the full variable domain is DAMVIQNPRYQVTQFGKPVTLSCSQTLNHNVMYWYQQKSSQAPKLLFHYYDKDFNNEADTPDNFQSRRPNTSFCFLDIRSPGLGDTAMYLCATSRAGGRNTIYFGEGSWLTVV.

The chain combines TRBV29-1 with TRBJ2-3; D perhaps matches TRBD1 (6 bases). The V end lost 1 base, the J end lost 3 bases, and 11 bases lay between the germline ends. The germline CDR1 and CDR2 sequences are SQVTM and ANQGSEA. The CDR3 extends over 14 amino acids. The CDR3 sequence: CSVEGSQGTDTQYF. Here the CDR3 DNA reads TGCAGCGTTGAAGGGAGCCAGGGGACAGATACGCAGTATTTT.

The chain combines TRBV7-8 with TRBJ2-5, with 9 bases aligning to TRBD1. After removal of 4 bases from V and 1 base from J, the junction contained 1 base not matched to a gene. This CDR3 has 14 amino acids. Germline lookup yields CDR1 SGHVS and CDR2 FQNEAQ. In DNA form, the CDR3 reads TGTGCCAGCAGCTCGACAGGGGGCCAAGAGACCCAGTACTTC. It translates to CASSSTGGQETQYF.

The rearrangement uses TRBV2 and TRBJ1-4; TRBD1 matches at 8 bases. The CDR3 consists of 14 residues. The germline gives CDR1 SNHLY, CDR2 FYNNEI. Trimming took 6 bases from V and 5 from J; bases not matched to a gene: 5. CDR3 sequence: CASRAGQENEKLFF. The CDR3 DNA is TGTGCCAGCAGGGCGGGACAGGAAAATGAAAAACTGTTTTTT.

This chain links TRBV4-3 with TRBJ2-7, with 7 bases aligning to TRBD1. Trimming at V came to 0 bases and at J to 5 bases, leaving 1 base not matched to a gene. The CDR3 length is 13 residues. The V gene's germline CDR1 is LGHNA and CDR2 YSLEER. The CDR3 nucleotides are TGCGCCAGCAGCCAAGATCAGGGGGACGAGCAGTACTTC. It encodes CASSQDQGDEQYF.

This clone has just a few counts. V and J are TRBV7-9 and TRBJ2-2, with unresolved D. Germline V CDR1 and CDR2: SEHNR, FQNEAQ (reference sequence). The CDR3 has 15 amino acids. Trimming removed 3 bases at V and 6 bases at J, with 14 bases between. The chain's CDR3 is CASSFSLIKSGELFF. CDR3 sequence (DNA): TGTGCCAGCAGCTTTAGTCTGATTAAGTCCGGGGAGCTGTTTTTT.

V usage is TRBV6-7 and J usage is TRBJ2-3; D is unclear. TRBV6-7 is an open reading frame, and its role is uncertain. V was pared by 7 bases and J by 2 bases, with 19 bases between. This CDR3 spans 16 amino acids. The CDR3 here is CASMRSFLGHTDTQYF. The CDR3 DNA reads TGTGCCAGCATGAGGAGCTTCCTAGGTCACACAGATACGCAGTATTTT.

In DNA, the CDR3 is TGTGCCCCGGGGTGTCGGAGGGAGCAGTACTTC. The encoded protein is CAPGCRREQYF. The genes are TRBV6-5 and TRBJ2-7, with D maybe TRBD2 (5 bases). The CDR3 length is 11 residues. CDR1 and CDR2 (germline): MNHEY, SVGAGI. Deletions cut 11 bases from V and 7 bases from J, with 15 bases between.